This passage covers 8 T cell receptor beta chains from one sample sequenced in a study of cytomegalovirus exposure and HLA in healthy donors. The PCR made use of 60 Vbeta and 13 Jbeta primers. Assay: immunoSEQ multiplex PCR; the TCRdb copy retains only in-frame clones and omits some. The sample includes 100,000 to 150,000 clones, more than 70% of them seen just once. Sequences were obtained from PBMCs. The receptors come from a man aged 25-45 years in good health and CMV-seronegative.

This chain connects TRBV5-1 to TRBJ1-1, with D hard to call. This CDR3 contains 13 residues. V was cut by 3 bases and J by 1 base, with 7 bases left in between. The germline gives CDR1 SGHRS, CDR2 YFSETQ. In DNA form, the CDR3 reads TGCGCCAGCAGCTACCCAGAGAACACTGAAGCTTTCTTT. It is translated as CASSYPENTEAFF.

The chain recombines TRBV7-9 with TRBJ2-2, with D possibly matching TRBD2 (6 bases). The CDR3 is 14 residues long. V lost 8 bases and J 0 bases, leaving 10 bases between the germline ends. Germline CDR1 reads SEHNR; CDR2 reads FQNEAQ (reference sequence). CDR3 amino acids: CASGAGTNTGELFF. In DNA, the CDR3 is TGTGCCAGCGGGGCGGGGACGAACACCGGGGAGCTGTTTTTT.

J is TRBJ2-1 and V is TRBV11-2; D is undetermined. The CDR3 loop spans 13 amino acids. Trimming took 3 bases from V and 3 from J, leaving 6 bases between them. Germline V gene data show CDR1 as SGHAT and CDR2 as FQNNGV. Here the CDR3 reads CASSFRHYNEQFF. For the CDR3, the DNA is TGTGCCAGCAGCTTTAGACACTACAATGAGCAGTTCTTC.

The CDR3 sequence is CASSPGGHQETQYF. In nucleotides, the CDR3 is TGTGCCAGCAGCCCAGGGGGGCACCAAGAGACCCAGTACTTC. The chain combines TRBV11-2 with TRBJ2-5, with D tentatively TRBD1 (7 bases). V gave up 5 bases and J gave up 0 bases, with 10 bases separating them. From germline, CDR1 is SGHAT and CDR2 FQNNGV. This CDR3 has 14 residues.

The chain combines TRBV18 with TRBJ2-5; D ambiguous. CDR1 and CDR2 from the germline V gene are KGHSH and LQKENI. The ends were cut back, 3 bases at V and 6 bases at J, with 14 bases in the middle. The CDR3 has 14 residues. CDR3 sequence: CASSPPGLRQTQYF. As DNA, the CDR3 is TGTGCCAGCTCACCGCCCGGGTTGAGGCAGACCCAGTACTTC.

V gene TRBV5-6 combines with J gene TRBJ2-5; D not certain. Germline V gives CDR1 SGHDT, CDR2 YYEEEE. Trimming took off 0 bases at V and 3 bases at J, with 6 bases between the two ends. The CDR3 is 13 residues long. This chain's CDR3 is CASSLDPEETQYF. Written as DNA, the CDR3 is TGTGCCAGCAGCTTGGATCCGGAAGAGACCCAGTACTTC.

The V and J genes are TRBV28 and TRBJ2-1; 7 nucleotides line up with TRBD2. Germline V gives CDR1 MDHEN, CDR2 SYDVKM. After removal of 4 bases from V and 9 bases from J, the junction contained 15 bases not matched to a gene. This CDR3 has 16 amino acids. CDR3 loop: CASSSRRGSQSSEQFF. The CDR3 DNA reads TGTGCCAGCAGTTCCCGGCGGGGGAGCCAAAGTAGTGAGCAGTTCTTC.

The chain carries TRBV7-2 and TRBJ2-7, with 8 bases lining up with TRBD2. The V gene's germline CDR1 is SGHTA and CDR2 FQGNSA. J gave up 4 bases and V 5 bases, and 13 bases lay outside the gene matches. This CDR3 has 16 residues. CDR3 residues: CASSRPGGGGSYEQYF. The CDR3 DNA reads as TGTGCCAGCAGCAGACCGGGGGGGGGTGGAAGTTACGAGCAGTACTTC. The whole variable domain, remainder taken from reference TRBV7-2 and TRBJ2-7, is GAGVSQSPSNKVTEKGKDVELRCDPISGHTALYWYRQSLGQGLEFLIYFQGNSAPDKSGLPSDRFSAERTGGSVSTLTIQRTQQEDSAVYLCASSRPGGGGSYEQYFGPGTRLTVT.